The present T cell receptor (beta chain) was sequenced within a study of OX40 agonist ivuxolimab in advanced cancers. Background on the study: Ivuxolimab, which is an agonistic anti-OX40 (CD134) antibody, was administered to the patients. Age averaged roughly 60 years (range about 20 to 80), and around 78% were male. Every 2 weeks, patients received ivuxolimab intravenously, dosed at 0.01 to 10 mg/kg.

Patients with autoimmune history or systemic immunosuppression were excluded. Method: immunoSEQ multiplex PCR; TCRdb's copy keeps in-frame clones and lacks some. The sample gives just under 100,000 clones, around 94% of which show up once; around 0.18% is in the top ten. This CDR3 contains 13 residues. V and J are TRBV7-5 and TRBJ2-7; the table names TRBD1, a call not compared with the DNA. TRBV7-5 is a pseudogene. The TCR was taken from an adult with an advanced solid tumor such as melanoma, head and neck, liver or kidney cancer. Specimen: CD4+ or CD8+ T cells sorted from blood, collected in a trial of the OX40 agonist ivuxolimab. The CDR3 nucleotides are TGTGCCAGAAGGGAACGACAGGGGGACGAGCAGTACTTC. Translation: CARRERQGDEQYF.